This entry describes one TCR beta chain. This sample is drawn from a study of blood T cell repertoires in COVID-19. Study summary: Whether acute or convalescent, the COVID-19 samples came from the United States, Italy and Spain.

The cohort comprised adults aged roughly 18 to 95 years residing in approximately 25 US areas. Exposed participants came across a COVID-19 case within 2 weeks before study entry. The CDR3 length is 18 residues. As handled by the study authors: Amplifying reference gene primers gave estimates of nucleated cell counts. TCRdb keeps only in-frame clones here, not all; method: immunoSEQ multiplex PCR. V and J calls and clone size come straight from that table; D and trimming were deduced from the DNA. The table has approximately 250,000 clones, under 95% seen once; the top ten hold roughly 2.8%. Sequenced: PBMCs or T cells enriched from blood (not recorded which). V gene TRBV21-1 combines with J gene TRBJ2-5; TRBD2 reflects the table's D call only, with no check against the DNA. TRBV21-1 constitutes a pseudogene. This clonotype was obtained from a man aged 40-49 years who had been exposed to COVID-19. The CDR3, as DNA: TGTGCCAGCAGCAAAGAGGTGTTTCCGGGCGGGGCCCGGGAGACCCAGTACTTC. Amino acids: CASSKEVFPGGARETQYF.